These 28 T cell receptor beta chains share one sample of origin, sequenced in a study of OX40 agonist ivuxolimab in advanced cancers. Sequencing was performed with immunoSEQ multiplex PCR; in TCRdb, only in-frame clones are kept and a portion is missing. The sample records about 64,000 clones, roughly 87% being singletons. The source was CD4+ or CD8+ T cells sorted from blood, collected in a trial of the OX40 agonist ivuxolimab. The receptors were sampled from an adult with an advanced solid tumor such as melanoma, head and neck, liver or kidney cancer.

Here the CDR3 reads CASSQQGTGELFF. In DNA, the CDR3 is TGTGCCAGCAGTCAACAGGGAACCGGGGAGCTGTTTTTT. The chain links TRBV5-4 to TRBJ2-2, with TRBD1 as a possible D gene (6 bases). V lost 5 bases to trimming and J lost 5 bases, with 10 bases between them. The V gene's germline CDR1 is SGHNT and CDR2 YYREEE (reference sequence). This CDR3 region has 13 residues.

The rearrangement uses TRBV10-3 and TRBJ2-2; D may be TRBD2 (6 bases). Germline loops: CDR1 ENHRY, CDR2 SYGVKD. Deletions cut 5 bases from V and 3 bases from J, with 10 bases between. This CDR3 spans 14 amino acids. The CDR3 loop reads CAISSGTDTGELFF. CDR3 coding DNA: TGTGCCATCAGTTCCGGGACTGACACCGGGGAGCTGTTTTTT.

The chain carries TRBV10-3 and TRBJ2-5; D uncertain. Germline values: CDR1 ENHRY, CDR2 SYGVKD. This CDR3 spans 12 amino acids. The V end lost 6 bases, the J end lost 1 base, and 6 bases lay between the germline ends. The CDR3 bases are TGTGCCATCAGCAACAGCCAAGAGACCCAGTACTTC. This translates into CAISNSQETQYF.

V is TRBV2 and J is TRBJ2-5; 9 positions match TRBD1. Unmatched junction bases numbered 4, after V lost 9 bases and J lost 5 bases. This CDR3 spans 12 amino acids. Germline V gene data show CDR1 as SNHLY and CDR2 as FYNNEI. CDR3 residues: CASTGGLETQYF. DNA of the CDR3: TGTGCCAGTACAGGGGGCTTGGAGACCCAGTACTTC.

In its sample, this clone was seen once. V is TRBV30 and J is TRBJ2-1, with 13 bases aligning to TRBD2. This CDR3 is built from 19 residues. Germline V lookup: CDR1 GTSNPN, CDR2 SVGIG (reference sequence). The trim removed 5 bases at V and 9 bases at J, leaving 22 bases unmatched. CDR3 nucleotides: TGTGCCTGGGTCCCCGGGACTAGCGGGGAGGGGGGGACTCCGGGTGAGCAGTTCTTC. Its protein product is CAWVPGTSGEGGTPGEQFF.

The chain employs TRBV10-1 and TRBJ1-1; no clear D. The CDR3 runs to 13 residues. Trimming cost V 0 bases and J 6 bases, with 8 bases left between them. Germline values: CDR1 WNHNN, CDR2 SYGVQD (reference sequence). In DNA form, the CDR3 reads TGCGCCAGCAGTGAGTCGAGTGGGGCTGAAGCTTTCTTT. As protein: CASSESSGAEAFF.

The chain recombines TRBV6-6 with TRBJ1-3; no clear D gene. V gave up 4 bases and J gave up 0 bases, with 7 bases separating them. The germline V gene has CDR1 MNHNY and CDR2 SVGAGI (reference sequence). CDR3 size: 14 residues. The CDR3 loop is CASSFGYSGNTIYF. CDR3 DNA: TGTGCCAGCAGTTTCGGCTACTCTGGAAACACCATATATTTT.

The V call is TRBV5-1, the J call TRBJ2-2; D might be TRBD1 (6 bases). The CDR3 spans 15 residues. In germline, CDR1 is SGHRS, CDR2 YFSETQ. Trimming removed 1 base at V and 5 bases at J, with 12 bases between. CDR3 residues: CASSLLQGLTGELFF. CDR3 sequence (DNA): TGCGCCAGCAGCTTGCTCCAGGGGTTGACCGGGGAGCTGTTTTTT.

As concerns this clone: At one end, the junction sequence differs from germline, possibly due to a read error. The V call is TRBV7-7, the J call TRBJ2-5; D is possibly TRBD1 or TRBD2 (5 bases each). CDR1 is SSHAT and CDR2 is FNYEAQ in the germline V gene (reference sequence). This CDR3 contains 13 residues. The CDR3 region has the DNA TGTGCTAGCAGCTTGGGACGACAAGAGACCCAGTACTTC. Its translation is CASSLGRQETQYF. Using reference TRBV7-7 and TRBJ2-5 for the parts outside the CDR3, the full variable domain is GAGVSQSPRYKVTKRGQDVTLRCDPISSHATLYWYQQALGQGPEFLTYFNYEAQPDKSGLPSDRFSAERPEGSISTLTIQRTEQRDSAMYRCASSLGRQETQYFGPGTRLLVL.

As DNA, the CDR3 is TGCAGCGCTGACAGGACCCAGTCAGATACGCAGTATTTT. Translated, it gives CSADRTQSDTQYF. The chain couples TRBV29-1 to TRBJ2-3; weak D call: TRBD1 (6 bases). Germline V gene data show CDR1 as SQVTM and CDR2 as ANQGSEA. V dropped 7 bases and J dropped 4 bases, with 15 bases sitting between them. The length of the CDR3 is 13 residues.

This clone appeared a single time. J is TRBJ1-5 and V is TRBV2, with unresolved D. CDR1 is SNHLY, CDR2 FYNNEI, per germline. CDR3 length equals 14 residues. Trimming took 1 base from V and 8 from J, leaving 12 bases between them. CDR3 nucleotide sequence: TGTGCCAGCAGTGAAGGAGGCCTAGAAAAGCCCCAGCATTTT. Its protein product is CASSEGGLEKPQHF. Full variable domain (outside the CDR3, taken from reference TRBV2 and TRBJ1-5): EPEVTQTPSHQVTQMGQEVILRCVPISNHLYFYWYRQILGQKVEFLVSFYNNEISEKSEIFDDQFSVERPDGSNFTLKIRSTKLEDSAMYFCASSEGGLEKPQHFGDGTRLSIL.

This rearrangement joins TRBV28 to TRBJ1-6; D unclear. Germline V lookup: CDR1 MDHEN, CDR2 SYDVKM. V gave up 2 bases and J gave up 9 bases, with 8 bases separating them. CDR3 size: 13 residues. CDR3 sequence: CASSLREISPLHF. In DNA form, the CDR3 reads TGTGCCAGCAGTTTACGAGAGATTTCACCCCTCCACTTT.

The chain has TRBV6-5 and TRBJ1-2, with 8 bases matching TRBD1. The CDR3 is 16 residues long. With V trimmed by 2 bases and J by 2 bases, 7 bases remained unmatched. The V gene's germline CDR1 is MNHEY and CDR2 SVGAGI. The CDR3 region is CASSYPTGGGNYGYTF. Here the CDR3 DNA reads TGTGCCAGCAGTTACCCCACAGGGGGTGGGAACTATGGCTACACCTTC.

The V call is TRBV6-1, the J call TRBJ2-7; D remains unclear. The CDR3 is made up of 13 amino acids. The germline V gene has CDR1 MNHNS and CDR2 SASEGT. V was pared by 7 bases and J by 8 bases, with 18 bases between. DNA of the CDR3: TGTGCCAGCACCGAGCCTTTCAACCGGCAGCAGTACTTC. Translated, it gives CASTEPFNRQQYF.

This chain uses TRBV19 with TRBJ2-3; tentative D call: TRBD2 (6 bases). Trimming removed 5 bases from V and 5 bases from J, with 11 bases in between. The CDR3 runs 13 residues. Germline loops: CDR1 LNHDA, CDR2 SQIVND (reference sequence). The DNA for the CDR3 is TGTGCCAGTAGTGTCGGACTATTAGATACGCAGTATTTT. Residues: CASSVGLLDTQYF.

This clone was observed a single time. This sequence joins TRBV29-1 and TRBJ2-3, with D tentatively TRBD1 (6 bases). V was cut by 7 bases and J by 2 bases, with 13 bases left in between. Germline loops: CDR1 SQVTM, CDR2 ANQGSEA. The CDR3 runs 13 residues. CDR3 DNA sequence: TGCAGCGGGGGGACAAGATTCACAGATACGCAGTATTTT. Protein product: CSGGTRFTDTQYF.

The chain is built from TRBV10-3 and TRBJ2-2; D unclear. This CDR3 region has 14 residues. CDR1 and CDR2 from the germline V gene are ENHRY and SYGVKD. V lost 0 bases and J lost 4, with 6 bases in between. DNA for the CDR3: TGTGCCATCAGTGAGTCGGTGACCACCGGGGAGCTGTTTTTT. Translating gives CAISESVTTGELFF.

The rearrangement links TRBV10-3 to TRBJ1-1; 9 nucleotides agree with TRBD1. Trimming took 2 bases from V and 3 from J; bases not matched to a gene: 1. The CDR3 extends over 14 amino acids. The germline gives CDR1 ENHRY, CDR2 SYGVKD. CDR3 nucleotide sequence: TGTGCCATCAGTGAGAGGACAGGGGACACTGAAGCTTTCTTT. Translated: CAISERTGDTEAFF.

The chain has TRBV19 and TRBJ2-7; possible D gene TRBD1, 6 bases. The CDR3 has 17 amino acids. Germline V CDR1 and CDR2: LNHDA, SQIVND (reference sequence). The V end lost 3 bases, the J end lost 4 bases, and 22 bases lay between the germline ends. CDR3 region: CASSIGLTGVLPYEQYF. The CDR3 DNA reads TGTGCCAGTAGTATCGGTCTGACAGGAGTCCTCCCGTACGAGCAGTACTTC.

The V and J genes are TRBV6-1 and TRBJ1-1; 9 bases match TRBD1. Trimming took 4 bases from V and 4 from J; bases not matched to a gene: 7. This CDR3 spans 15 amino acids. Germline V gene sequence: CDR1 MNHNS, CDR2 SASEGT. The CDR3 protein is CASSALTGGGTEAFF. As DNA, the CDR3 is TGTGCCAGCAGTGCCCTAACAGGGGGCGGCACTGAAGCTTTCTTT.

This chain links TRBV30 with TRBJ1-4, with a weak D call TRBD1 (6 bases). CDR3 length: 15 amino acids. Trimming cost V 2 bases and J 1 base, with 11 bases left between them. CDR1 is GTSNPN, CDR2 SVGIG, per germline (reference sequence). CDR3 residues: CAWSPQGETNEKLFF. CDR3 coding DNA: TGTGCCTGGAGTCCACAGGGAGAAACTAATGAAAAACTGTTTTTT.

This chain uses TRBV15 with TRBJ2-1, with 10 positions matching TRBD2. V trimming: 0 bases; J trimming: 9 bases; junction bases outside the gene matches: 8. CDR1 is LNHNV, CDR2 YYDKDF, per germline (reference sequence). CDR3 size: 16 residues. This chain's CDR3 is CATSRDKRAGGSEQFF. The CDR3 bases are TGTGCCACCAGCAGAGATAAGCGAGCGGGAGGGAGTGAGCAGTTCTTC.

The J gene is TRBJ1-4, the V gene TRBV6-5; D is unresolved. V lost 6 bases and J lost 8, with 16 bases in between. Looked up from germline, CDR1 is MNHEY and CDR2 is SVGAGI. This CDR3 comprises 14 residues. CDR3 sequence reads: CASSLQYYGEKLFF. In DNA, the CDR3 is TGTGCCAGCAGCCTACAGTACTACGGGGAAAAACTGTTTTTT.

The chain joins TRBV7-2 to TRBJ2-7, with 9 nucleotides matching TRBD2. The CDR3 extends over 13 amino acids. Germline CDR1 reads SGHTA; CDR2 reads FQGNSA. V lost 1 base, J lost 7 bases, and 2 bases stayed unmatched. The CDR3: CASSLVAGAEQYF. The CDR3 region has the DNA TGTGCCAGCAGCTTAGTAGCGGGAGCGGAGCAGTACTTC.

There are a few counts of this clone. CDR3 nucleotides: TGTGCCAGCAGCTTGTCCAGTAGCAATCAGCCCCAGCATTTT. Its protein is CASSLSSSNQPQHF. The V call is TRBV7-9, the J call TRBJ1-5, with no clear D. The CDR3 is 14 residues long. The V gene lost 3 bases and the J gene lost 0 bases, with 6 bases spanning the gap. The germline V gene has CDR1 SEHNR and CDR2 FQNEAQ (reference sequence).

This clone turned up a few times. The V and J genes are TRBV5-4 and TRBJ2-1; D gene unclear. The CDR3 is 13 amino acids. Trimming pared 7 bases from V and 4 bases from J, leaving 12 bases between. The germline CDR1 and CDR2 sequences are SGHNT and YYREEE (reference sequence). CDR3 in amino acids: CASQIGQYNEQFF. CDR3 sequence (DNA): TGTGCCAGCCAAATCGGGCAGTACAATGAGCAGTTCTTC.

In its sample, this clone was seen a few times. J is TRBJ2-3 and V is TRBV4-3, with D unclear. Trimming took off 3 bases at V and 1 base at J, with 8 bases between the two ends. The germline V gene encodes CDR1 LGHNA and CDR2 YSLEER. The CDR3 has 14 residues. Written as DNA, the CDR3 is TGCGCCAGCAGCCAGTACGCCCGCACAGATACGCAGTATTTT. Translated, it gives CASSQYARTDTQYF.

This clone was seen only once. J is TRBJ1-1 and V is TRBV25-1; a possible D gene is TRBD1 (6 bases). The V and J ends lost 5 bases and 4 bases respectively, with 11 bases between them. In germline, CDR1 is MGHDK, CDR2 SYGVNS. The CDR3 length is 13 residues. The CDR3 loop is CASSRQEGTEAFF. The CDR3 nucleotides read TGTGCCAGCAGTAGACAGGAGGGCACTGAAGCTTTCTTT.